Listed here are 13 T cell receptor beta chains from one sample, sequenced in a study of T cells in Graves' hyperthyroidism and ophthalmopathy. Amplification of TCR beta CDR3 regions was performed using RNA transcripts as template. First-round RT-PCR targeting the TCR CDR3 was performed with the HTBI primer set. TCRdb ran MiXCR on the multiplex PCR reads and lists one entry per CDR3 protein. Of approximately 600,000 distinct CDR3 sequences listed, less than 25% are singletons. The sequenced sample was blood. The origin of the receptors is a man aged 25 to 45 with Graves' ophthalmopathy.

This clonotype was seen a handful of times. The J gene is TRBJ2-1, the V gene TRBV7-3; D unresolved. Germline V gene data show CDR1 as SGHTA and CDR2 as FQGTGA. Between the trimmed V and J ends, which lost 5 bases and 6 bases, there was a span of 17 bases. The CDR3 sequence is 15 residues long. Here the CDR3 reads CASSPQSGVGNEQFF. The CDR3 nucleotides are TGTGCCAGCAGCCCTCAGTCCGGAGTTGGCAATGAGCAGTTCTTC.

In DNA, the CDR3 is TGTGCCAGCAGCTTGGAATTCTCTGGGGCCAACGTCCTGACTTTC. Residues: CASSLEFSGANVLTF. This sequence joins TRBV5-6 and TRBJ2-6, with D unclear. This CDR3 is 15 amino acids long. Trimming left V 0 bases short and J 0 bases short, with 4 bases between. Germline V CDR1 and CDR2: SGHDT, YYEEEE.

This clonotype came up a few times. The V and J genes are TRBV6-1 and TRBJ2-1; 11 positions agree with TRBD2. The CDR3 runs 16 residues. From germline, CDR1 is MNHNS and CDR2 SASEGT. The J segment lost 4 bases and the V segment lost 3 bases, leaving 5 bases of the junction unmatched. The CDR3 DNA follows: TGTGCCAGCAGTGACAGACTAGCGGGGCCTTACAATGAGCAGTTCTTC. The encoded protein is CASSDRLAGPYNEQFF.

J is TRBJ2-3 and V is TRBV28; D is perhaps TRBD1 or TRBD2 (5 bases each). The CDR3 contains 16 residues. Trimming took 6 bases from V and 3 from J, leaving 19 bases between them. Germline values: CDR1 MDHEN, CDR2 SYDVKM. The DNA of the CDR3 is TGTGCCAGCAGCTTTCCCCGGGGCCTTGGGACAGATACGCAGTATTTT. Its translation is CASSFPRGLGTDTQYF.

The CDR3 is CSAPPRAGKAHEQYF. CDR3 nucleotide sequence: TGCAGTGCTCCCCCCAGGGCGGGAAAGGCGCACGAGCAGTACTTC. This rearrangement joins TRBV20-1 to TRBJ2-7; a weak D match, TRBD2 (6 bases). The CDR3 extends over 15 amino acids. Germline V CDR1 and CDR2: DFQATT, SNEGSKA (reference sequence). Deletions cut 5 bases from V and 5 bases from J, with 22 bases between.

This clonotype was recorded at least ten times. The rearrangement links TRBV11-2 to TRBJ2-1; maybe TRBD1 (5 bases). The germline CDR1 and CDR2 sequences are SGHAT and FQNNGV. V was cut by 6 bases and J by 0 bases, with 21 bases left in between. The CDR3 consists of 18 residues. CDR3 nucleotide sequence: TGTGCCAGCAGGGGGCCAATCGACAGACCAAGCTCCTACAATGAGCAGTTCTTC. This gives the protein CASRGPIDRPSSYNEQFF. Full variable domain (missing parts from reference TRBV11-2 and TRBJ2-1): EAGVAQSPRYKIIEKRQSVAFWCNPISGHATLYWYQQILGQGPKLLIQFQNNGVVDDSQLPKDRFSAERLKGVDSTLKIQPAKLEDSAVYLCASRGPIDRPSSYNEQFFGPGTRLTVL.

The sample holds many counts of this clonotype. V and J are TRBV30 and TRBJ2-1; 8 nucleotides match TRBD1. Germline loops: CDR1 GTSNPN, CDR2 SVGIG (reference sequence). Losses at the gene ends were 3 bases for V and 4 bases for J; bases not matched to a gene: 2. CDR3 length equals 13 residues. The CDR3 bases are TGTGCCTGGAGGACAGGGGAATACAATGAGCAGTTCTTC. Translating it yields CAWRTGEYNEQFF.

This clonotype has just a few counts. V gene TRBV3-1 combines with J gene TRBJ2-7; D unclear. Germline values: CDR1 LGHDT, CDR2 YNNKEL (reference sequence). CDR3 length: 14 amino acids. V was cut by 2 bases and J by 3 bases, with 11 bases left in between. CDR3 sequence (DNA): TGTGCCAGCAGCCAATCCAGGCGGATCTACGAGCAGTACTTC. Its translation: CASSQSRRIYEQYF.

For this clonotype: This CDR3 fails to terminate in the conserved phenylalanine or tryptophan, so it likely reflects a read error. This chain uses TRBV27 with TRBJ2-7, with 7 positions matching TRBD1. V lost 2 bases, J lost 2 bases, and 3 bases stayed unmatched. CDR1 and CDR2 (germline): MNHEY, SMNVEV (reference sequence). There are 14 residues in the CDR3. CDR3 in amino acids: CASSLVGTAYEQYS. As DNA, the CDR3 is TGTGCCAGCAGTTTAGTTGGGACAGCCTACGAGCAGTACTCC.

This clonotype came up a few times. The CDR3 loop reads CASSLGSRGQSGANVLTF. CDR3 coding DNA: TGTGCCAGCAGCTTAGGGAGCAGGGGGCAATCTGGGGCCAACGTCCTGACTTTC. The V call is TRBV7-8, the J call TRBJ2-6; 8 nucleotides align to TRBD1. V trimming: 1 base; J trimming: 1 base; junction bases outside the gene matches: 6. Germline V gives CDR1 SGHVS, CDR2 FQNEAQ. This CDR3 comprises 18 residues.

This clonotype showed up many times. The chain is built from TRBV3-1 and TRBJ2-1, with 10 bases that match TRBD2. Germline V gene lookup returns CDR1 LGHDT and CDR2 YNNKEL (reference sequence). The trim removed 4 bases at V and 6 bases at J, leaving 6 bases unmatched. This CDR3 comprises 15 residues. CDR3 in DNA: TGTGCCAGCAGCCCTAGCGGGAGCCCGGGCAATGAGCAGTTCTTC. The encoded protein is CASSPSGSPGNEQFF.

CDR3 in DNA: TGTGCCAGCAGCCCCCGTCTCACTCCATTGGACGGGAGGGTATCCTACAATGAGCAGTTCTTC. Protein: CASSPRLTPLDGRVSYNEQFF. The J gene is TRBJ2-1, the V gene TRBV7-2, with 8 nucleotides matching TRBD2. This CDR3 contains 21 residues. The germline CDR1 and CDR2 sequences are SGHTA and FQGNSA. V was pared by 5 bases and J by 1 base, with 22 bases of the junction left unmatched.

Of note for this clonotype: This may be a read error: a much more frequent sequence differs by one nucleotide. The CDR3 is CASSLLKRGLSETQYF. In DNA form, the CDR3 reads TGTGCCAGCAGCTTATTAAAGAGGGGGCTAAGTGAGACCCAGTACTTC. The chain combines TRBV7-9 with TRBJ2-5; 7 nucleotides match TRBD1. Germline values: CDR1 SEHNR, CDR2 FQNEAQ (reference sequence). This CDR3 region has 16 residues. V lost 2 bases and J lost 5; bases outside the gene matches: 11.